This T cell receptor beta chain came from a study of CD8 T cells in ankylosing spondylitis. TCR beta libraries were made by quantitative 5'-RACE with molecular barcodes. In TCRdb, the 5' RACE reads were re-called with MiXCR into one record per CDR3 protein. The profile covers about 160,000 distinct CDR3 sequences, with around 45% appearing a single time and roughly 15% taken by the ten largest. V was shortened by 2 bases and J by 5 bases, with 10 bases between the two germline ends. Germline CDR1 and CDR2: MDHEN and SYDVKM. The CDR3 is 14 residues long. This chain uses TRBV28 with TRBJ1-5, with D uncertain. The sample consisted of synovial fluid, either unsorted or a sorted T cell fraction (not recorded which). The sequence was obtained from a male donor with ankylosing spondylitis. In DNA, the CDR3 is TGTGCCAGCAGTTTAGCGTCTTCTGATCAGCCCCAGCATTTT. It specifies CASSLASSDQPQHF.